This is a list of T cell receptor beta chains from one sample in a study of memory CD4+ T cells and cytomegalovirus serostatus. The protocol was immunoSEQ multiplex PCR, while the TCRdb copy is restricted to in-frame clones and leaves out a portion. The table has some 54,000 clones, around 83% seen once; the top ten hold around 1.5%. The sequenced sample consisted of memory CD4+ T cells from blood. The receptors originated from an adult in good health and CMV-seropositive. Both conserved end residues are part of each CDR3. A D gene is named only where the DNA matches it firmly. Expanded clones are given a class, and other clones once, few, many or no size at all.

J: TRBJ1-5
D: NA
size: few
V: TRBV30
DNA: TGTGCCTGGAGTGAAGGGTCCAGGGTCAATCAGCCCCAGCATTTT
CDR3: CAWSEGSRVNQPQHF

J: TRBJ1-2
D: NA
size: NA
V: TRBV19
DNA: TGTGCCAGTAGTATATGGGATATCAGGGATAACTATGGCTACACCTTC
CDR3: CASSIWDIRDNYGYTF

J: TRBJ1-4
D: TRBD1
size: NA
V: TRBV19
DNA: TGTGCCAGTAGTAGGGCCGGGACAGGAGGGGAAAAACTGTTTTTT
CDR3: CASSRAGTGGEKLFF

J: TRBJ2-3
D: TRBD2
size: few
V: TRBV27
DNA: TGTGCCAGCAGTTTGACTAGCGGGAGTTTGGATACGCAGTATTTT
CDR3: CASSLTSGSLDTQYF

J: TRBJ1-6
D: NA
size: NA
V: TRBV7-9
DNA: TGTGCCAGCAGCTCCGGGACGGACGGTTCACCCCTCCACTTT
CDR3: CASSSGTDGSPLHF

J: TRBJ2-3
D: NA
size: NA
V: TRBV7-2
DNA: TGTGCCAGCAGCTTCAGACCAACACCAGATACGCAGTATTTT
CDR3: CASSFRPTPDTQYF

J: TRBJ1-2
D: NA
size: NA
V: TRBV28
DNA: TGTGCCAGCAGTCCCGCGCTACAGGGAAGAGGTTACACCTTC
CDR3: CASSPALQGRGYTF

J: TRBJ2-7
D: NA
size: NA
V: TRBV21-1
DNA: TGTGCCAGCAGCGCGCCCACAGGGGGCTGGATCGAGCAGTACTTC
CDR3: CASSAPTGGWIEQYF

J: TRBJ1-2
D: NA
size: NA
V: TRBV6-5
DNA: TGTGCCAGCAGTTACTCGTATGGGGAAAACTATGGCTACACCTTC
CDR3: CASSYSYGENYGYTF

J: TRBJ2-3
D: NA
size: NA
V: TRBV28
DNA: TGTGCCAGTCGCAAGGGGAAGGCCACAGATACGCAGTATTTT
CDR3: CASRKGKATDTQYF

J: TRBJ2-7
D: NA
size: NA
V: TRBV28
DNA: TGTGCCAGCAGTCCTAACTCCTACGAGCAGTACTTC
CDR3: CASSPNSYEQYF

J: TRBJ1-1
D: TRBD1
size: NA
V: TRBV6-4
DNA: TGTGCCAGCTTACAATTGGGACAGGAATTGAACACTGAAGCTTTCTTT
CDR3: CASLQLGQELNTEAFF

J: TRBJ1-1
D: NA
size: NA
V: TRBV2
DNA: TGTGCCAGCAGTGGGGCCGGGACGGGAAAGGGGTACACTGAAGCTTTCTTT
CDR3: CASSGAGTGKGYTEAFF

J: TRBJ2-1
D: NA
size: NA
V: TRBV5-1
DNA: TGCGCCAGCAGCGAAAACACAGGTGAGAATGAGCAGTTCTTC
CDR3: CASSENTGENEQFF

J: TRBJ2-6
D: NA
size: once
V: TRBV18
DNA: TGTGCCAGCTCACCGGCGGCAGGGCCCCGCTCTGGGGCCAACGTCCTGACTTTC
CDR3: CASSPAAGPRSGANVLTF

J: TRBJ1-2
D: NA
size: NA
V: TRBV15
DNA: TGTGCCACCAGCAGAGCAGTAGGCAGGGCCAACTATGGCTACACCTTC
CDR3: CATSRAVGRANYGYTF

J: TRBJ1-1
D: NA
size: NA
V: TRBV30
DNA: TGTGCCTGGATATCGGGGCAGGGGATCACTGAAGCTTTCTTT
CDR3: CAWISGQGITEAFF

J: TRBJ1-3
D: NA
size: NA
V: TRBV5-1
DNA: TGCGCCAGCAGCTTGGATCCAGGCCTAAACACCATATATTTT
CDR3: CASSLDPGLNTIYF

J: TRBJ2-3
D: TRBD1
size: NA
V: TRBV27
DNA: TGTGCCAGCAGTTTATTCTCAGGGGGCCTGCGGGATACGCAGTATTTT
CDR3: CASSLFSGGLRDTQYF

J: TRBJ2-3
D: TRBD1
size: once
V: TRBV5-1
DNA: TGCGCCAGCAGCTTGAGACAGGGGGCAGATACGCAGTATTTT
CDR3: CASSLRQGADTQYF

J: TRBJ2-7
D: NA
size: NA
V: TRBV28
DNA: TGTGCCAGCAGTTTCCCTCTTGAGGGTGAGCAGTACTTC
CDR3: CASSFPLEGEQYF

J: TRBJ2-1
D: TRBD2
size: NA
V: TRBV6-1
DNA: TGTGCCAGCAGCCCTAGCGGGAGTGTCTATGAGCAGTTCTTC
CDR3: CASSPSGSVYEQFF

J: TRBJ2-2
D: NA
size: NA
V: TRBV7-3
DNA: TGTGCCAGCAGCTCAATCAGGGGTAACGGGGAGCTGTTTTTT
CDR3: CASSSIRGNGELFF

J: TRBJ1-2
D: NA
size: NA
V: TRBV7-9
DNA: TGTGCCAGCAGCTTGGACAGCCAGTACTATGGCTACACCTTC
CDR3: CASSLDSQYYGYTF

J: TRBJ2-2
D: NA
size: NA
V: TRBV5-4
DNA: TGTGCCAGCGGAAACAGCGGGGAGCTGTTTTTT
CDR3: CASGNSGELFF

J: TRBJ1-2
D: NA
size: NA
V: TRBV30
DNA: TGTGCCTGGAGTTTAGGGATAAACTATGGCTACACCTTC
CDR3: CAWSLGINYGYTF

J: TRBJ2-7
D: TRBD2
size: once
V: TRBV19
DNA: TGTGCCAGTAGTACCCGGACTAGCGGGGGATCATCCTACGAGCAGTACTTC
CDR3: CASSTRTSGGSSYEQYF

J: TRBJ2-7
D: NA
size: NA
V: TRBV5-1
DNA: TGCGCCAGCAGCTCGGGTACAACCGACCAGGCGGACGAGCAGTACTTC
CDR3: CASSSGTTDQADEQYF

J: TRBJ1-6
D: TRBD1
size: NA
V: TRBV6-1
DNA: TGTGCCAGCAGGAAGACAGGGGGCCATTCACCCCTCCACTTT
CDR3: CASRKTGGHSPLHF

J: TRBJ1-5
D: NA
size: NA
V: TRBV28
DNA: TGTGCCAGCAGTGATGGGGGCAATCAGCCCCAGCATTTT
CDR3: CASSDGGNQPQHF

J: TRBJ2-1
D: TRBD1
size: NA
V: TRBV5-4
DNA: TGTGCCAGCAGCTTAGGCAGGGGGAGTCACTCCTACAATGAGCAGTTCTTC
CDR3: CASSLGRGSHSYNEQFF

J: TRBJ2-1
D: NA
size: NA
V: TRBV27
DNA: TGTGCCAGCAGTTTTGAGGTGGTGGGACTTCGTAATGAGCAGTTCTTC
CDR3: CASSFEVVGLRNEQFF

J: TRBJ2-7
D: TRBD1
size: medium-sized
V: TRBV5-8
DNA: TGTGCCAGCAGCTACGACAGGGCTCAAGAGCAGTACTTC
CDR3: CASSYDRAQEQYF

J: TRBJ1-1
D: TRBD1
size: NA
V: TRBV6-5
DNA: TGTGCCAGCAGATTTAGGACAGGGAACACTGAAGCTTTCTTT
CDR3: CASRFRTGNTEAFF

J: TRBJ2-1
D: TRBD2
size: NA
V: TRBV7-9
DNA: TGTGCCAGCAGCTTAACTAGCGGGAGATCCAATGAGCAGTTCTTC
CDR3: CASSLTSGRSNEQFF

J: TRBJ2-1
D: TRBD2
size: NA
V: TRBV18
DNA: TGTGCCAGCTCATACGTTAGCGGGGGGGCCGTAACGATCAATGAGCAGTTCTTC
CDR3: CASSYVSGGAVTINEQFF

J: TRBJ1-2
D: TRBD1
size: few
V: TRBV5-8
DNA: TGTGCCAGCAGCCTTACAGGGGCGATAAACTATGGCTACACCTTC
CDR3: CASSLTGAINYGYTF

J: TRBJ1-3
D: NA
size: few
V: TRBV7-2
DNA: TGTGCCAGCAGCTGGGGGGGAGGGAACGGAAACACCATATATTTT
CDR3: CASSWGGGNGNTIYF

J: TRBJ1-5
D: NA
size: NA
V: TRBV2
DNA: TGTGCCAGCAGTCTCTCAGGGACGGGGCGCAATCAGCCCCAGCATTTT
CDR3: CASSLSGTGRNQPQHF

J: TRBJ1-6
D: NA
size: NA
V: TRBV5-1
DNA: TGCGCCAGCAGCATATCCGAGAGCTCCTATAATTCACCCCTCCACTTT
CDR3: CASSISESSYNSPLHF

J: TRBJ2-7
D: TRBD1
size: NA
V: TRBV6-1
DNA: TGTGCCAGCAGTGAACTCGACGCCGGACAGGGACCCTACGAGCAGTACTTC
CDR3: CASSELDAGQGPYEQYF

J: TRBJ2-3
D: NA
size: few
V: TRBV15
DNA: TGTGCCACCAGCAGAAACCGTGCGGCCCGGGGCCCAGATACGCAGTATTTT
CDR3: CATSRNRAARGPDTQYF

J: TRBJ2-7
D: TRBD2
size: medium-sized
V: TRBV5-8
DNA: TGTGCCAGCAGCTTTGGACTAGCGGGGGGCGGCGAGCAGTACTTC
CDR3: CASSFGLAGGGEQYF

J: TRBJ2-5
D: NA
size: NA
V: TRBV30
DNA: TGTGCCTGGAGTGTAGGGCCTAAAGAGACCCAGTACTTC
CDR3: CAWSVGPKETQYF

J: TRBJ1-4
D: TRBD1
size: NA
V: TRBV6-1
DNA: TGTGCCAGCAGTGCGGGACAGGGCAGCCATGAAAAACTGTTTTTT
CDR3: CASSAGQGSHEKLFF

J: TRBJ2-7
D: NA
size: NA
V: TRBV7-2
DNA: TGTGCCAGCAGCTCCGACGGAGGCCTGGCCTACGAGCAGTACTTC
CDR3: CASSSDGGLAYEQYF

J: TRBJ2-7
D: NA
size: NA
V: TRBV5-1
DNA: TGCGCCAGCAGCTTGCGGGACTCTACGCCCGAGCAGTACTTC
CDR3: CASSLRDSTPEQYF

J: TRBJ2-3
D: TRBD1
size: NA
V: TRBV28
DNA: TGTGCCAGCAGTCATAACAGGGGGTTGGCGAGCACAGATACGCAGTATTTT
CDR3: CASSHNRGLASTDTQYF

J: TRBJ1-1
D: NA
size: NA
V: TRBV28
DNA: TGTGCCAGCAGACACACCGGGTCAGGGAGAAGCGCTGAAGCTTTCTTT
CDR3: CASRHTGSGRSAEAFF

J: TRBJ2-2
D: NA
size: once
V: TRBV25-1
DNA: TGTGCCAGCAGTGGACCCCTCCGCTTGGAGCTGTTTTTT
CDR3: CASSGPLRLELFF

J: TRBJ1-4
D: NA
size: NA
V: TRBV7-9
DNA: TGTGCCAGCAGCAAAAACGGGGCCGGCAGGGAAAAACTGTTTTTT
CDR3: CASSKNGAGREKLFF

J: TRBJ1-4
D: NA
size: NA
V: TRBV4-1
DNA: TGCGCCAGCAGCCAAGAGTCGAGCAGGGGAAATGAAAAACTGTTTTTT
CDR3: CASSQESSRGNEKLFF

J: TRBJ1-6
D: TRBD1
size: NA
V: TRBV2
DNA: TGTGCCAGCTCAGGACAGGGGGGATCACCCCTCCACTTT
CDR3: CASSGQGGSPLHF

J: TRBJ1-6
D: NA
size: NA
V: TRBV6-1
DNA: TGTGCCACTCGAGCCGGGTTCTACGATAATTCACCCCTCCACTTT
CDR3: CATRAGFYDNSPLHF

J: TRBJ2-1
D: NA
size: NA
V: TRBV14
DNA: TGTGCCAGCAGCCAGAGGGGTTTTTACTACAATGAGCAGTTCTTC
CDR3: CASSQRGFYYNEQFF

J: TRBJ2-3
D: NA
size: few
V: TRBV7-9
DNA: TGTGCCGGCGCCGGTTTGGATACGCAGTATTTT
CDR3: CAGAGLDTQYF

J: TRBJ2-3
D: TRBD2
size: NA
V: TRBV9
DNA: TGTGCCAGCAGCGTAGCTAGCGGGAGGGCCGCTGTAGATACGCAGTATTTT
CDR3: CASSVASGRAAVDTQYF

J: TRBJ2-4
D: TRBD2
size: NA
V: TRBV6-1
DNA: TGTGCCAGCAGTGGATCCCGGACTAGCGGATTAACAGCCAAAAACATTCAGTACTTC
CDR3: CASSGSRTSGLTAKNIQYF

J: TRBJ2-1
D: NA
size: NA
V: TRBV5-6
DNA: TGTGCCAGCAGCTTTTCATGGCGGGAAAAAGCGGGTGAGCAGTTCTTC
CDR3: CASSFSWREKAGEQFF

J: TRBJ1-2
D: NA
size: NA
V: TRBV19
DNA: TGTGCCAGTACGAGGACGGTTAACTATGGCTACACCTTC
CDR3: CASTRTVNYGYTF